This TCR beta chain is drawn from a study of blood T cells in healthy people across ages. With a J-beta primer mix and a sample-barcoded 5' primer, a second PCR ran 7 to 11 cycles. Using its own MiXCR run on the 5' RACE reads, TCRdb lists one record per CDR3 protein. The table records 1.5 million to 2 million distinct CDR3 sequences, almost 35% of them present only once. Per-sample yields of isolated PBMCs were at least 6.5 million. This CDR3 is built from 12 residues. Germline V gene sequence: CDR1 GTSNPN, CDR2 SVGIG (reference sequence). Between the trimmed V and J ends, which lost 3 bases and 10 bases, there was a span of 15 bases.

This chain uses TRBV30 with TRBJ1-1; TRBD1 might be the D (5 bases). The sequenced material came from blood. The origin of this receptor is a woman aged 25-40 years in good health. The CDR3 DNA follows: TGTGCCTGGAGGGGGAGCGGGGCGGGAGCTTTCTTT. It codes for CAWRGSGAGAFF.